This TCR beta chain was obtained from a study of blood T cells in healthy people across ages. Study-wide context: Per every two T cells, about one barcoded beta molecule was captured by template switching.

A second PCR of 7 to 11 cycles used a sample-barcoded 5' primer and a J-beta primer mix. Each TCR beta cDNA got a 12-nucleotide random molecular identifier. From the 5' RACE reads, TCRdb called clonotypes with MiXCR, one entry per CDR3 protein. The data contain approximately 880,000 distinct CDR3 sequences, roughly 48% of them seen just once; the ten biggest clones take up under 15%. Remarks on this clonotype: Its antigen is not known.

This CDR3 spans 14 amino acids. Germline V gene lookup returns CDR1 MGHRA and CDR2 YSYEKL. V gave up 0 bases and J gave up 3 bases, with 6 bases separating them. Study results and limitations: Compared with aged donors, long-lived donors showed fewer expanded clones, suggesting selection. Among T cells, TCR beta diversity per million cells dropped roughly linearly as age rose.

Sequencing used blood. The source of this sequence is a man aged 25 to 45 in good health. The V call is TRBV4-1, the J call TRBJ1-5; the D gene is possibly TRBD1 (5 bases). The CDR3 bases are TGCGCCAGCAGCCAAGACAGGGCCAATCAGCCCCAGCATTTT. It specifies CASSQDRANQPQHF.